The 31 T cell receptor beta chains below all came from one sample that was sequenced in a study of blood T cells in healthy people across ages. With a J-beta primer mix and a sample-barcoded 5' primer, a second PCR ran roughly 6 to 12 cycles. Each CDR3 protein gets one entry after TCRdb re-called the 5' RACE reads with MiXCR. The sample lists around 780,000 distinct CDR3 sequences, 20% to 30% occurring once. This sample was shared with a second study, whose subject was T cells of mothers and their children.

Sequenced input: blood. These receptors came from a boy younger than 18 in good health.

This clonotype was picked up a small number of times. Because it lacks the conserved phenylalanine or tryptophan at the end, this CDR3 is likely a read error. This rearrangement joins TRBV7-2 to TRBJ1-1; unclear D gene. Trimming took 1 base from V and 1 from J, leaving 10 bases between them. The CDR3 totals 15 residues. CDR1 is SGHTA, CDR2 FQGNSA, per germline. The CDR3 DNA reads TGTGCCAGCAGCTTAGTCACATGGTCGAACACTGAAGCTTTCCTT. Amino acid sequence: CASSLVTWSNTEAFL.

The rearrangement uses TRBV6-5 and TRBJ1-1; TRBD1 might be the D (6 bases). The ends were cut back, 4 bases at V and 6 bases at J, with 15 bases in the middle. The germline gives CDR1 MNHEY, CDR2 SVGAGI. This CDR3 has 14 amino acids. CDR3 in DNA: TGTGCCAGCAGTTCGACTCAGGGGACCGCTGAAGCTTTCTTT. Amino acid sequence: CASSSTQGTAEAFF.

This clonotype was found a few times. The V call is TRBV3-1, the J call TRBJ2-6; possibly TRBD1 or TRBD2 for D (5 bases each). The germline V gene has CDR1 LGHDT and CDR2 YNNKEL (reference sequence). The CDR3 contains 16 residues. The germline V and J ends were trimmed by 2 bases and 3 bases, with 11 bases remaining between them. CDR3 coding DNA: TGTGCCAGCAGCCAAAGGGGAGCTGGTGGGGCCAACGTCCTGACTTTC. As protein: CASSQRGAGGANVLTF. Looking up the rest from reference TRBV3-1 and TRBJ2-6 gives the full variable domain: DTAVSQTPKYLVTQMGNDKSIKCEQNLGHDTMYWYKQDSKKFLKIMFSYNNKELIINETVPNRFSPKSPDKAHLNLHINSLELGDSAVYFCASSQRGAGGANVLTFGAGSRLTVL.

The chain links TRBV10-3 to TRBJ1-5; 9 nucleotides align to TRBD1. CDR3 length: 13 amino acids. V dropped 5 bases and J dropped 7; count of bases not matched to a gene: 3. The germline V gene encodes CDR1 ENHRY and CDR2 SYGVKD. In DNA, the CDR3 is TGTGCCATCAGTCCGGGACAGGGCCAGCCCCAGCATTTT. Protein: CAISPGQGQPQHF.

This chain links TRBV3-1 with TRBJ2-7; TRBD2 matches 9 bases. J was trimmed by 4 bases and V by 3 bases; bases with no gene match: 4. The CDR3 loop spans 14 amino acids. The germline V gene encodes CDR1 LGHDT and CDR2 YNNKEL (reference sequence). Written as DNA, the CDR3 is TGTGCCAGCAGCCAGAGCGGGGGGACTTACGAGCAGTACTTC. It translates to CASSQSGGTYEQYF.

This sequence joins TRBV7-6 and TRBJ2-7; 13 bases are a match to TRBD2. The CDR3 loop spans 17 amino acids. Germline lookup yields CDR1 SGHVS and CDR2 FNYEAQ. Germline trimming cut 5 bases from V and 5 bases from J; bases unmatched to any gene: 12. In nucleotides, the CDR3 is TGTGCCAGCAGCCCGGGACTAGCGGGGACCCTTGGGGACGAGCAGTACTTC. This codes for CASSPGLAGTLGDEQYF.

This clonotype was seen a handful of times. CDR3 region: CASSPPGRIQKLFF. CDR3 nucleotide sequence: TGTGCCAGCTCACCACCGGGCAGGATCCAAAAACTGTTTTTT. The chain uses TRBV18 and TRBJ1-4; D unresolved. The CDR3 covers 14 residues. The germline V gene has CDR1 KGHSH and CDR2 LQKENI. Deletions cut 0 bases from V and 9 bases from J, with 11 bases between.

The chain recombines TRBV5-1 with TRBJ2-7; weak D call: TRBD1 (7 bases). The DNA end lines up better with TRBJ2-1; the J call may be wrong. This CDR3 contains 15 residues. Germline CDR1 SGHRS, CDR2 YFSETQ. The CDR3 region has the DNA TGCGCCAGCAGCTTGAAGGCAGGGGGGTACAATGAGCAGTTCTTC. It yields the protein CASSLKAGGYNEQFF.

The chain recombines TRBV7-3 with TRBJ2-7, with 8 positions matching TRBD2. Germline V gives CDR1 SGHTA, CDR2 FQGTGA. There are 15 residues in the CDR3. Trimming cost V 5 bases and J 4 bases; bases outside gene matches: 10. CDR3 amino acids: CASSPTGAGGYEQYF. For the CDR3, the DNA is TGTGCCAGCAGCCCCACCGGGGCGGGGGGATACGAGCAGTACTTC.

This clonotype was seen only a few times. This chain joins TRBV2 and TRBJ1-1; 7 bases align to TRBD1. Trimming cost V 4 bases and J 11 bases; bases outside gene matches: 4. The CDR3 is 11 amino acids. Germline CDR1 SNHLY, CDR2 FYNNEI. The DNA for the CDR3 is TGTGCCAGCAGTGGGGACAGTAAGGCTTTCTTT. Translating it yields CASSGDSKAFF. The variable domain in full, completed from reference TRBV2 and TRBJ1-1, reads EPEVTQTPSHQVTQMGQEVILRCVPISNHLYFYWYRQILGQKVEFLVSFYNNEISEKSEIFDDQFSVERPDGSNFTLKIRSTKLEDSAMYFCASSGDSKAFFGQGTRLTVV.

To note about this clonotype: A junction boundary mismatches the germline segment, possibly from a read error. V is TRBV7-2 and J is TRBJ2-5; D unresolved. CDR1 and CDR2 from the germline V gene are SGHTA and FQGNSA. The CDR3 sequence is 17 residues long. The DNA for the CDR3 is TGTGTCAGCAGCTTAAGGCTCTCAGGCACGGAGAAAGAGACCCAGTACTTC. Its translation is CVSSLRLSGTEKETQYF.

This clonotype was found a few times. The CDR3 region is CASSLGVSPETQYF. The CDR3 region has the DNA TGCGCCAGCAGCTTGGGAGTCAGCCCGGAGACCCAGTACTTC. The chain links TRBV5-1 to TRBJ2-5; D ambiguous. This CDR3 region has 14 residues. CDR1 and CDR2 from the germline V gene are SGHRS and YFSETQ. V was pared by 0 bases and J by 5 bases, with 11 bases between.

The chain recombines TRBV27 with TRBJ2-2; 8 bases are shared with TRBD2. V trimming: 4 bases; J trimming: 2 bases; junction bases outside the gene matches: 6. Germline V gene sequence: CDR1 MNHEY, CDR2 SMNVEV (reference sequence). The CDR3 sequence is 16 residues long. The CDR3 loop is CASSSAGGTNTGELFF. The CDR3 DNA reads TGTGCCAGCAGTTCCGCGGGGGGAACTAACACCGGGGAGCTGTTTTTT.

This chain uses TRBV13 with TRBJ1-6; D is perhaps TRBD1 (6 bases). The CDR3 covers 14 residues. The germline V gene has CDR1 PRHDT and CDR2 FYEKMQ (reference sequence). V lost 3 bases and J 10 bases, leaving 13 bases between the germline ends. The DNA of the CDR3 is TGTGCCAGCAGCTTTACGGGGGCGGGATCACCCCTCCACTTT. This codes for CASSFTGAGSPLHF.

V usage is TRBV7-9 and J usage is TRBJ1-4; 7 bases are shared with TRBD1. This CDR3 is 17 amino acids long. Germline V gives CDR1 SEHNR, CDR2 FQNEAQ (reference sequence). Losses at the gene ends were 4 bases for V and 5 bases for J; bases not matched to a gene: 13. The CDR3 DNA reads TGTGCCAGCAGCTATAATCCTACGGGACAGAAAAATGAAAAACTGTTTTTT. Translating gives CASSYNPTGQKNEKLFF.

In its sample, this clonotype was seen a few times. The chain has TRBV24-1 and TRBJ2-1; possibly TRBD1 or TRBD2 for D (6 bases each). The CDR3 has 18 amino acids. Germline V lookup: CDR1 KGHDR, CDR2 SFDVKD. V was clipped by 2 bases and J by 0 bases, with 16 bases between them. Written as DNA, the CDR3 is TGTGCCACCAGTGATTCGAAGCTCAAGGGGGGCTCCTACAATGAGCAGTTCTTC. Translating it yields CATSDSKLKGGSYNEQFF.

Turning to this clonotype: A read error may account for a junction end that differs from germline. The CDR3 coding sequence is TGTGCCGGCAGCTTTAGCGGATCACCACAAGAGACCCAGTACTTC. Translating gives CAGSFSGSPQETQYF. The chain combines TRBV5-5 with TRBJ2-5; D might be TRBD2 (6 bases). Germline V gene sequence: CDR1 SGHKS, CDR2 YYEKEE (reference sequence). The CDR3 is 15 residues long. The full variable domain, completed using reference TRBV5-5 and TRBJ2-5, is DAGVTQSPTHLIKTRGQQVTLRCSPISGHKSVSWYQQVLGQGPQFIFQYYEKEERGRGNFPDRFSARQFPNYSSELNVNALLLGDSALYLCAGSFSGSPQETQYFGPGTRLLVL.

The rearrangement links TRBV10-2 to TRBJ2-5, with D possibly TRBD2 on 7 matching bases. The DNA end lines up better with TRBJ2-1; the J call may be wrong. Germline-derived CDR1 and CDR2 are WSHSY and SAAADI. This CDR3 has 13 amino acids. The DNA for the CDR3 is TGCGCCAGCTATGGGGGGGCGGGCAATGAGCAGTTCTTC. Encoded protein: CASYGGAGNEQFF.

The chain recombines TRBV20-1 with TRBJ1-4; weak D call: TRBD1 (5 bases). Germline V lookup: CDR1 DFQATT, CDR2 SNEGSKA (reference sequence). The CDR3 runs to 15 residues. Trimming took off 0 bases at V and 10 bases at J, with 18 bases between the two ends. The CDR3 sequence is CSARDFRVQEGKLFF. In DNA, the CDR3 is TGCAGTGCTAGAGATTTCAGGGTGCAGGAGGGAAAACTGTTTTTT.

This chain's CDR3 is CASSLGGLADEQFF. CDR3 sequence (DNA): TGCGCCAGCAGCTTGGGTGGACTAGCTGATGAGCAGTTCTTC. This chain links TRBV5-1 with TRBJ2-7; 8 bases match TRBD2. The DNA end is more similar to TRBJ2-1, so the J call may be wrong. Germline V CDR1 and CDR2: SGHRS, YFSETQ. The CDR3 spans 14 residues.

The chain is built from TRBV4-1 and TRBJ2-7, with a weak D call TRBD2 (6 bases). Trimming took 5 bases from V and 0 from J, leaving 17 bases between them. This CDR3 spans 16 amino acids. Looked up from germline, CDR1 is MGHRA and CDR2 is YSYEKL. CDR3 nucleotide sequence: TGCGCCAGCAGCAGGAGGGGTGGCACGGGCTCCTACGAGCAGTACTTC. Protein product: CASSRRGGTGSYEQYF.

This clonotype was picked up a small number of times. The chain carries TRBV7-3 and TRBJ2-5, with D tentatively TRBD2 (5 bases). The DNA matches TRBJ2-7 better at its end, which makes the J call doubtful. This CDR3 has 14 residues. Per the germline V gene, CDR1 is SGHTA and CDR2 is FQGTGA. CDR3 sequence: CASSFAGFSDEQYF. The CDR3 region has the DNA TGTGCCAGCAGCTTTGCGGGCTTTAGCGACGAGCAGTACTTC.

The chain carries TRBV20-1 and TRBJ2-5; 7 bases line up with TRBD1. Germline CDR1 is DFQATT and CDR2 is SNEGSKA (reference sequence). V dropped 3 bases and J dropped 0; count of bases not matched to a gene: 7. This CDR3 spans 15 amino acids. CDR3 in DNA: TGCAGTGCTAGCCAGATGACAGGGAACCAAGAGACCCAGTACTTC. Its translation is CSASQMTGNQETQYF.

This CDR3 reads CSGAGPRDTQYF. The CDR3 region has the DNA TGCAGCGGTGCCGGGCCTCGAGATACGCAGTATTTT. V is TRBV29-1 and J is TRBJ2-3; D is unresolved. CDR3 size: 12 residues. With 7 bases removed from V and 5 bases from J, the gap between germline ends came to 13 bases. Germline V gives CDR1 SQVTM, CDR2 ANQGSEA.

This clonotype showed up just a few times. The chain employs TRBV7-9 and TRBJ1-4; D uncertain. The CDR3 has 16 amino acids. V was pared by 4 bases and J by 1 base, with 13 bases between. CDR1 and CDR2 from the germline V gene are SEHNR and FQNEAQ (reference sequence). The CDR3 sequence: CASSYDGPQTNEKLFF. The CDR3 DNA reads TGTGCCAGCAGCTATGACGGCCCGCAAACTAATGAAAAACTGTTTTTT.

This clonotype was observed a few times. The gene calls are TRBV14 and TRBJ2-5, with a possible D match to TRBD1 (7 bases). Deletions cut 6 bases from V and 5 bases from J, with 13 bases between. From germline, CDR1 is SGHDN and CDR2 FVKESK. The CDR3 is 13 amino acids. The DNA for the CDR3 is TGTGCCAGCAGGCCGACAGGGAGGGAGACCCAGTACTTC. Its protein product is CASRPTGRETQYF.

CDR3 coding DNA: TGTGCCAGCAGCCAAGATGTCGAGACCTTCTATGGAGGAAACACCATATATTTT. Its translation: CASSQDVETFYGGNTIYF. This rearrangement joins TRBV4-2 to TRBJ1-3; unclear D gene. The CDR3 spans 18 residues. Trimming left V 0 bases short and J 4 bases short, with 19 bases between. Germline lookup yields CDR1 LGHNA and CDR2 YNFKEQ.

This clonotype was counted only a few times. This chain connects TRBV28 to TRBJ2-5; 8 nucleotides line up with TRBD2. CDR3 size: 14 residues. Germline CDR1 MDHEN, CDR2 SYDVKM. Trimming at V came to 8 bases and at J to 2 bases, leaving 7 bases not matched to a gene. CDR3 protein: CASLPGGAQETQYF. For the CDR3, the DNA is TGTGCCAGCCTCCCGGGGGGGGCGCAAGAGACCCAGTACTTC.

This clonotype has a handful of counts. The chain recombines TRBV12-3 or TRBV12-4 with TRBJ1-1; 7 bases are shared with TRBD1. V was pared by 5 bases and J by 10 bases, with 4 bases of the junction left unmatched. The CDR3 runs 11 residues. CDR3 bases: TGTGCCAGCAGTCCGGGGACAGCAGCTTTCTTT. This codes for CASSPGTAAFF.

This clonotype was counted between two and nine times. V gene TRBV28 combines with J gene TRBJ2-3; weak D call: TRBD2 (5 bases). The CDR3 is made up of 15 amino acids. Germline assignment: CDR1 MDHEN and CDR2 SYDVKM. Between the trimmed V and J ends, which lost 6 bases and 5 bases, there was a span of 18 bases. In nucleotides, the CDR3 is TGTGCCAGCAGCCCACTTCTGGGCGGGCGAGATACGCAGTATTTT. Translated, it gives CASSPLLGGRDTQYF.

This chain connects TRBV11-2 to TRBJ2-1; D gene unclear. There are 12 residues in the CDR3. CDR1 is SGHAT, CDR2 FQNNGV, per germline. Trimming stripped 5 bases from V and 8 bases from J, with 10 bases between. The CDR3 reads CASSLSWDEQFF. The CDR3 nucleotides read TGTGCCAGCAGCCTGAGCTGGGATGAGCAGTTCTTC.